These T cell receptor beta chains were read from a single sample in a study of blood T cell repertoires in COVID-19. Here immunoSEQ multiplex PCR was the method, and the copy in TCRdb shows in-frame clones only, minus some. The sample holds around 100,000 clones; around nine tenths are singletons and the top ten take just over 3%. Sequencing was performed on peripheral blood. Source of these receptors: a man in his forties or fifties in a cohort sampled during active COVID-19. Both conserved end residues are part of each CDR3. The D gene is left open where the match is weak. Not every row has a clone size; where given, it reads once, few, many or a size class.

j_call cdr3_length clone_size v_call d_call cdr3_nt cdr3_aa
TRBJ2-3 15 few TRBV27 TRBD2 TGTGCCAGCAGCTTAGCGGGGAGGGGCACAGATACGCAGTATTTT CASSLAGRGTDTQYF
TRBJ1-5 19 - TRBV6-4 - TGTGCCAGCAGTGTCAAAACCGGGCCGGGGGAGAATAGCAATCAGCCCCAGCATTTT CASSVKTGPGENSNQPQHF
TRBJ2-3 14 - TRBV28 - TGTGCCAGCAGTCTTCCGGGTTCTAGAGATACGCAGTATTTT CASSLPGSRDTQYF
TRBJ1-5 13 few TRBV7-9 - TGTGCCAGCAGCATAAGACCGGGGCAGCCCCAGCATTTT CASSIRPGQPQHF
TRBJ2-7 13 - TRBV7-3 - TGTGCCAGCAGCGAAAGGGGTGGTTACGAGCAGTACTTC CASSERGGYEQYF
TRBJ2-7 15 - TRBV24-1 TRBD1 TGTGCCACCAGTGACCGGACAGGGGGTCACGACGAGCAGTACTTC CATSDRTGGHDEQYF
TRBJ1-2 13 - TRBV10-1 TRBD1 TGCGCCAGCAGTGAATCAGGGGGCGCCGGCTACACCTTC CASSESGGAGYTF
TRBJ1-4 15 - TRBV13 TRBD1 TGTGCCAGCAGCCGCGCCAGGGGGCAAAGTGAAAAACTGTTTTTT CASSRARGQSEKLFF
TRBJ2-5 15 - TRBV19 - TGTGCCAGTAGCGACGGCCAAGGCGGTGGGGAGACCCAGTACTTC CASSDGQGGGETQYF
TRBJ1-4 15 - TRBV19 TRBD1 TGTGCCAGTGCCGGGACAGGGAGTTTGGATGAAAAACTGTTTTTT CASAGTGSLDEKLFF
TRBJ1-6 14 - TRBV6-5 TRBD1 TGTGCCAGCAGGTCAGGACAGGGGAGCTCACCCCTCCACTTT CASRSGQGSSPLHF
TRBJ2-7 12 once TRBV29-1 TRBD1 TGCAGCGTTGGGGACAGTCTCTACGAGCAGTACTTC CSVGDSLYEQYF
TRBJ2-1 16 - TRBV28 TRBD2 TGTGCCAGCTACGCCAGCATAGCGGGGGGGCCGAATGAGCAGTTCTTC CASYASIAGGPNEQFF
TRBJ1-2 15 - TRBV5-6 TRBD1 TGTGCCAGCAGCTCCATCGGACAGGCGGGTGGTGGCTACACCTTC CASSSIGQAGGGYTF
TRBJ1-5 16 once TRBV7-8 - TGTGCCAGCAGCTTAGCTGCGGCGGGAGTTAATCAGCCCCAGCATTTT CASSLAAAGVNQPQHF
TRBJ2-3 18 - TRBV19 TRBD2 TGTGCCAGTAGTATAGCTAGCGGGGGGTCCCCTAGCACAGATACGCAGTATTTT CASSIASGGSPSTDTQYF
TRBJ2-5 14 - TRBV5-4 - TGTGCCAGCAGCACCGGACAGCTCCGGGAGACCCAGTACTTC CASSTGQLRETQYF
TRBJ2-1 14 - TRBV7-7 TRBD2 TGTGCTAGCAGCAAAGCGGGGGGATACAATGAGCAGTTCTTC CASSKAGGYNEQFF
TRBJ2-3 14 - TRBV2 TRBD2 TGTGCCAGCAGTGAGCGGGGGGGCACAGATACGCAGTATTTT CASSERGGTDTQYF
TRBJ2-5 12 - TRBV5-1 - TGCGCCAGCAGCCTAAACTCCGAGACCCAGTACTTC CASSLNSETQYF
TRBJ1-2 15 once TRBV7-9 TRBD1 TGTGCCAGCAGCAGAGAGACAGGGGGCGACTATGGCTACACCTTC CASSRETGGDYGYTF
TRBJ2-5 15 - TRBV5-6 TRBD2 TGTGCCAGCAGCCAAAGCGGGGGGATCCAAGAGACCCAGTACTTC CASSQSGGIQETQYF
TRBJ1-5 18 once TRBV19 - TGTGCCAGTAAGGCGGACTTAATAACTGGGGATAGCAATCAGCCCCAGCATTTT CASKADLITGDSNQPQHF
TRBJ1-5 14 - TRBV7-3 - TGTGCCAGCAACAGAGGGAGGTCGCATCAGCCCCAGCATTTT CASNRGRSHQPQHF
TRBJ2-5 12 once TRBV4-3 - TGCGCCAGCAGCCAACTCCTGTCAGCCCAGTACTTC CASSQLLSAQYF
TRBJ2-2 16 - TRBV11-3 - TGTGCCAGCAGCCCTCCGCGCATACTAGGAACCGGGGAGCTGTTTTTT CASSPPRILGTGELFF
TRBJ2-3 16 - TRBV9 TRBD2 TGTGCCAGCAGCCCCGGGACTAGCGGGGGCACAGATACGCAGTATTTT CASSPGTSGGTDTQYF
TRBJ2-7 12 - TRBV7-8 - TGTGCCAGCAGCCTCGGGGGGCTCGAGCAGTACTTC CASSLGGLEQYF